This entry concerns a single T cell receptor beta chain. The sample is drawn from a study of T-cell reconstitution after alpha-beta-depleted transplantation in children. Unique molecular identifiers were used to barcode this TCRbeta library. TCRdb passed the PCR reads through MiXCR, listing each CDR3 protein once. The sample lists 45,000 to 70,000 distinct CDR3 sequences, 40% to 45% occurring once. The V gene lost 0 bases and the J gene lost 5 bases, with 13 bases spanning the gap. The CDR3 runs to 15 residues. Germline V gene lookup returns CDR1 SGHVS and CDR2 FQNEAQ. The sequence was collected from a male patient aged 10 to 17 who had a stem cell transplant for acute lymphoblastic leukemia, so the T cells may come from the graft donor. The material sequenced was PBMCs, mostly from graft donor cells, taken 360 days after TCRalphabeta/CD19-depleted stem cell transplant. This sequence joins TRBV7-8 and TRBJ1-1; D perhaps matches TRBD1 (5 bases). CDR3 sequence (DNA): TGTGCCAGCAGCTTAGCGTACCAGGGAGGGACTGAAGCTTTCTTT. It encodes CASSLAYQGGTEAFF. Complete variable domain (other parts from reference TRBV7-8 and TRBJ1-1): GAGVSQSPRYKVAKRGQDVALRCDPISGHVSLFWYQQALGQGPEFLTYFQNEAQLDKSGLPSDRFFAERPEGSVSTLKIQRTQQEDSAVYLCASSLAYQGGTEAFFGQGTRLTVV.